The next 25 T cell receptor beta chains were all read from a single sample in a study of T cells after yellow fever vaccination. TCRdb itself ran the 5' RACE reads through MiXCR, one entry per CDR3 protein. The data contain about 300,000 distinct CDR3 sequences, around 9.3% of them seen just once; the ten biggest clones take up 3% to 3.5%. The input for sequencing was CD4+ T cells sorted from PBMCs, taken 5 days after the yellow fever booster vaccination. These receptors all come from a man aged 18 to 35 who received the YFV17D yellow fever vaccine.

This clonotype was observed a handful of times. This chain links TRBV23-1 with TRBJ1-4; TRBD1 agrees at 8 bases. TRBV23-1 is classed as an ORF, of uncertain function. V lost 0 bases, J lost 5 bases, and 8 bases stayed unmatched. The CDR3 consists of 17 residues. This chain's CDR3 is CASSQSVRQGPNEKLFF. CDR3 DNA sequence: TGCGCCAGCAGTCAATCCGTTCGACAGGGGCCAAATGAAAAACTGTTTTTT.

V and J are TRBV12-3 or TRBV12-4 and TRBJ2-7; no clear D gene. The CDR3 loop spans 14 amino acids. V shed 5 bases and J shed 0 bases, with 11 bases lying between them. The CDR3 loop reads CASSPASHSYEQYF. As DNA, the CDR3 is TGTGCCAGCAGTCCAGCCAGTCACTCCTACGAGCAGTACTTC.

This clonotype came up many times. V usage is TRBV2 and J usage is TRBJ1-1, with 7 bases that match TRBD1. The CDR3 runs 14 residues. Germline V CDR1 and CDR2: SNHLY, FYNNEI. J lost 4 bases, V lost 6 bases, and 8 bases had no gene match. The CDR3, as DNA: TGTGCCAGCAGGGACAGGTTGTGGGGCACTGAAGCTTTCTTT. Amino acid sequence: CASRDRLWGTEAFF.

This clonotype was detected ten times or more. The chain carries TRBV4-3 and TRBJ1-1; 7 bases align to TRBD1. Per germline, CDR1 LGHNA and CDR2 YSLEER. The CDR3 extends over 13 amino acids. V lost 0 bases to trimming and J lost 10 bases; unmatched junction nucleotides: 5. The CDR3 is CASSQDRDRAAFF. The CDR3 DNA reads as TGCGCCAGCAGCCAAGACCGAGACAGGGCAGCTTTCTTT.

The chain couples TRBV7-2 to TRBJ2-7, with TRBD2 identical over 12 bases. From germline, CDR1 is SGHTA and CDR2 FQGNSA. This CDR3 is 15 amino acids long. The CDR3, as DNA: TGTGCCAACAGCCCACTAGCGGGGGGACTCTACGAGCAGTACGTC. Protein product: CANSPLAGGLYEQYV.

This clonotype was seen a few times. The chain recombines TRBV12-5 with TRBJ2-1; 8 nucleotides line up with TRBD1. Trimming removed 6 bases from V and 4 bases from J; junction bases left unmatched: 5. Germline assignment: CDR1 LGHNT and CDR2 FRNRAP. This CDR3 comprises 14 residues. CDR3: CASGRDRRYNEQFF. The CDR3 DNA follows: TGTGCTAGTGGAAGGGACAGGCGGTACAATGAGCAGTTCTTC.

CDR3 DNA: TGTGCCACGAGCAAAACACCCCAAGGGAGCAATCAGCCCCAGCATTTT. The encoded protein is CATSKTPQGSNQPQHF. The V and J genes are TRBV12-3 or TRBV12-4 and TRBJ1-5; no reliable D call. The CDR3 is made up of 16 amino acids. Trimming removed 10 bases at V and 1 base at J, with 20 bases between.

The CDR3 coding sequence is TGTGCCAGCAGTCTACGACAGGGGGCTCAAGAGACCCAGTACTTC. Its translation: CASSLRQGAQETQYF. V is TRBV12-3 or TRBV12-4 and J is TRBJ2-5; 10 nucleotides align to TRBD1. The CDR3 spans 15 residues. The V segment lost 5 bases and the J segment 2 bases; nucleotides outside the gene matches: 5.

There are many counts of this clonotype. CDR3 region: CASSSSAGPDTQYF. DNA of the CDR3: TGTGCCAGCAGCTCCTCTGCTGGTCCAGATACGCAGTATTTT. This chain connects TRBV7-2 to TRBJ2-3; unclear D gene. The V end lost 4 bases, the J end lost 4 bases, and 12 bases lay between the germline ends. CDR1 SGHTA and CDR2 FQGNSA come from the germline V gene. The CDR3 is 14 amino acids.

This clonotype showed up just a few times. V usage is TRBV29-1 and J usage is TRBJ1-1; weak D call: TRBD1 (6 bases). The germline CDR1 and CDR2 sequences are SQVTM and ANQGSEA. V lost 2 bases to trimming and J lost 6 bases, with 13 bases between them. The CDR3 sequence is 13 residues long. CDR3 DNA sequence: TGCAGCGTTGAACCAGGGGCTGGCTCTGAAGCTTTCTTT. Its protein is CSVEPGAGSEAFF.

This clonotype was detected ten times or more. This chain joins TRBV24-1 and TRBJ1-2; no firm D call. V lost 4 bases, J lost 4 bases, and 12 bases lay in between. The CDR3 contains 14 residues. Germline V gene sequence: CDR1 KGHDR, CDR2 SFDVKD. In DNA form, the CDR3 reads TGTGCCACCAGTGAACCTGGGCGCGCCTATGGCTACACCTTC. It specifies CATSEPGRAYGYTF.

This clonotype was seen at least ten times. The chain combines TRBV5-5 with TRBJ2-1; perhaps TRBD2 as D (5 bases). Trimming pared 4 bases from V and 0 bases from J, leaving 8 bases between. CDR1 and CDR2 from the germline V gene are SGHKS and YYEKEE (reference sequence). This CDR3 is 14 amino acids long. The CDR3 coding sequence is TGTGCCAGCAGCCAGGACTCCTCCTACAATGAGCAGTTCTTC. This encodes CASSQDSSYNEQFF. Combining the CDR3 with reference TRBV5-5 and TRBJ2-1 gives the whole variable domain DAGVTQSPTHLIKTRGQQVTLRCSPISGHKSVSWYQQVLGQGPQFIFQYYEKEERGRGNFPDRFSARQFPNYSSELNVNALLLGDSALYLCASSQDSSYNEQFFGPGTRLTVL.

The CDR3 protein is CASSSRPLVGKNIQYF. As DNA, the CDR3 is TGTGCCAGCAGCTCCCGTCCCCTTGTCGGCAAAAACATTCAGTACTTC. This chain uses TRBV7-2 with TRBJ2-4; D uncertain. V lost 4 bases, J lost 3 bases, and 16 bases lay in between. The CDR3 is made up of 16 amino acids. Germline CDR1 SGHTA, CDR2 FQGNSA.

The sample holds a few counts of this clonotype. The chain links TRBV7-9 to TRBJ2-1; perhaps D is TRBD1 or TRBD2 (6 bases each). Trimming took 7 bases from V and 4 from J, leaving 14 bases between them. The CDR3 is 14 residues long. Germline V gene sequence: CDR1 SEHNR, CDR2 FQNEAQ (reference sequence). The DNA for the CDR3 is TGTGCCAGCATGCCGGGGGCCGCTTACAATGAGCAGTTCTTC. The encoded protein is CASMPGAAYNEQFF.

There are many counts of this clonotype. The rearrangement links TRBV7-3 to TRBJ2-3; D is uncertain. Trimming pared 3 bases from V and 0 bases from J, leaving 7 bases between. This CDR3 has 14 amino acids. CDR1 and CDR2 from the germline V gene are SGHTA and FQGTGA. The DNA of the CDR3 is TGTGCCAGCAGCTTCGGGCTTAGCACAGATACGCAGTATTTT. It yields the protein CASSFGLSTDTQYF.

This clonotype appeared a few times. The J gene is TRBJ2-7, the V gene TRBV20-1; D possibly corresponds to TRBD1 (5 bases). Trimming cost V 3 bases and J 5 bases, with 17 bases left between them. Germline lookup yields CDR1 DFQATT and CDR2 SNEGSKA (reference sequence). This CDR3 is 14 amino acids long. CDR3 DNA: TGCAGTGCTAGCGGCAGGGTTGGGGCCCACGAGCAGTACTTC. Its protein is CSASGRVGAHEQYF.

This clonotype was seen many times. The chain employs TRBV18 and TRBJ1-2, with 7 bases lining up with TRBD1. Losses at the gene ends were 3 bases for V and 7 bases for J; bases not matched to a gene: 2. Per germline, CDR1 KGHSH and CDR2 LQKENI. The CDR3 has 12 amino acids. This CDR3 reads CASSPDRAGYTF. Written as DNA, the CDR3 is TGTGCCAGCTCACCCGACAGGGCTGGCTACACCTTC.

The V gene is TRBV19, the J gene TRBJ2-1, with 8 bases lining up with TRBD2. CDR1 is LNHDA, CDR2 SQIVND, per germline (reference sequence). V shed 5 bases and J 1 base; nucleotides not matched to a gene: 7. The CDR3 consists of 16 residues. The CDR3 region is CASSLRGGWSYNEQFF. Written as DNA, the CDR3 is TGTGCCAGTAGTCTTCGGGGGGGATGGTCCTACAATGAGCAGTTCTTC.

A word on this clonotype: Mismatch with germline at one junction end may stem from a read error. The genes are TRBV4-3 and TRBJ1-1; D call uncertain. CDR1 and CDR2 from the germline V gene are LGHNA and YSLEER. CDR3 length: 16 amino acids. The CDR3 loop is CASSQAPYLSSTETFF. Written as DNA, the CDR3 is TGCGCCAGCAGCCAAGCCCCCTATCTATCGTCCACTGAAACTTTCTTT.

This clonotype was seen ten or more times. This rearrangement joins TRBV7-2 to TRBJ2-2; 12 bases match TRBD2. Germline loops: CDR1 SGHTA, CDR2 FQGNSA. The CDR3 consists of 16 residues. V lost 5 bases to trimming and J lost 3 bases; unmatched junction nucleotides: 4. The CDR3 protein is CASSPSSGGDTGELFF. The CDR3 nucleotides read TGTGCCAGCAGCCCCTCTAGCGGGGGGGACACCGGGGAGCTGTTTTTT. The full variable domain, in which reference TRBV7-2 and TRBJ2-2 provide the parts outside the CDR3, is GAGVSQSPSNKVTEKGKDVELRCDPISGHTALYWYRQSLGQGLEFLIYFQGNSAPDKSGLPSDRFSAERTGGSVSTLTIQRTQQEDSAVYLCASSPSSGGDTGELFFGEGSRLTVL.

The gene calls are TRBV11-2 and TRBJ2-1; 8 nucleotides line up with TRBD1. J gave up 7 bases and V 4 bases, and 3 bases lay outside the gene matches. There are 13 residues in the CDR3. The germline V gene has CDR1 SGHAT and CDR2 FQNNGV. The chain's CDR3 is CASSSDRGNEQFF. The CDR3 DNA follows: TGTGCCAGCAGCTCCGACAGGGGTAATGAGCAGTTCTTC.

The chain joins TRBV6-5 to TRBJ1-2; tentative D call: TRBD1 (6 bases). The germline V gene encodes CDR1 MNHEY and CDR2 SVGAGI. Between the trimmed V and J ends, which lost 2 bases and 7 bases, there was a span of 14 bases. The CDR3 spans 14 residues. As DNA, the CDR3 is TGTGCCAGCAGTTACCGGGGGGCGCTACCTGGCTACACCTTC. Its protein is CASSYRGALPGYTF.

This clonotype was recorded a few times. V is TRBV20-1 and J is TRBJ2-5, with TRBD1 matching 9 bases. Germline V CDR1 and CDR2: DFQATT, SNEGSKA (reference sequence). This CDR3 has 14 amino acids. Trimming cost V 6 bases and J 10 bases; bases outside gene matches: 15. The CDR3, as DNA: TGCAGTGCAGAACAGGGGGCAGCGGATGGGGACCAGTACTTC. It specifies CSAEQGAADGDQYF.

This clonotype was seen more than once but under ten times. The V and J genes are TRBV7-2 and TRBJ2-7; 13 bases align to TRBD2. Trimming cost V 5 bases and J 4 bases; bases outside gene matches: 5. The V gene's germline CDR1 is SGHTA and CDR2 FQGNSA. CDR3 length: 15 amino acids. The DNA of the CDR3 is TGTGCCAGCAGCACGGGACTAGCGGGGCCATACGAGCAGTACTTC. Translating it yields CASSTGLAGPYEQYF.

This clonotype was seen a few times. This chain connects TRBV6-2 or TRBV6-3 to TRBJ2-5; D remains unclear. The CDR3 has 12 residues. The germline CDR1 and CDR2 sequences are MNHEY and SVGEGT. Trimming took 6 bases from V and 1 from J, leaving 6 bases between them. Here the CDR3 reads CASRRVQETQYF. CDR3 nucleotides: TGTGCCAGCAGGAGAGTCCAAGAGACCCAGTACTTC.